The following is a T cell receptor beta chain sequence with its context. The entry originates in a study of blood T cell repertoires in COVID-19. Whole-study context: Italy, Spain and the United States were the sources of the convalescent and acute COVID-19 samples. Nucleic acid was either cDNA or gDNA, and it came from T cells, B-cell-depleted T cells, or PBMCs.

Seattle researchers signed up patients amid active infection and tracked them longitudinally. Germline V lookup: CDR1 SGDLS, CDR2 YYNGEE. The CDR3 totals 16 residues. After removal of 0 bases from V and 1 base from J, the junction contained 3 bases not matched to a gene. Original analysis: Amplified reference gene primers provided the basis for estimating nucleated cell counts. Data came from immunoSEQ multiplex PCR; TCRdb stores just in-frame clones and leaves some out. V, J and clone size were drawn from that table, and D and trimming were deduced from the DNA. The table has a few hundred thousand clones, 82% seen once.

The chain combines TRBV9 with TRBJ2-5, with 10 bases lining up with TRBD2. The TCR was taken from a woman of 80 years or more with COVID-19, enrolled during active disease. Sequences were obtained from peripheral blood. The CDR3 spells CASSVGSSGGQETQYF. In DNA, the CDR3 is TGTGCCAGCAGCGTAGGGTCTAGCGGGGGCCAAGAGACCCAGTACTTC.